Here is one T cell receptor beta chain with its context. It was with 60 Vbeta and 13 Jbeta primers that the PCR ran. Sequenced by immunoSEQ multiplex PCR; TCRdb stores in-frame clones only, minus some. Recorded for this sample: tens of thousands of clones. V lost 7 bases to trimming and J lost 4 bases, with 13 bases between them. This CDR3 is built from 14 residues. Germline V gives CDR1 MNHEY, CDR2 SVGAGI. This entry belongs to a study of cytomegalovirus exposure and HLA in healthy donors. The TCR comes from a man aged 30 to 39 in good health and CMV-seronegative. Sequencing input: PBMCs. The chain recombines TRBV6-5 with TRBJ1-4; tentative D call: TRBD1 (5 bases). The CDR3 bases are TGTGCCAGCAAAGGGGTGATGTTTAATGAAAAACTGTTTTTT. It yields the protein CASKGVMFNEKLFF.